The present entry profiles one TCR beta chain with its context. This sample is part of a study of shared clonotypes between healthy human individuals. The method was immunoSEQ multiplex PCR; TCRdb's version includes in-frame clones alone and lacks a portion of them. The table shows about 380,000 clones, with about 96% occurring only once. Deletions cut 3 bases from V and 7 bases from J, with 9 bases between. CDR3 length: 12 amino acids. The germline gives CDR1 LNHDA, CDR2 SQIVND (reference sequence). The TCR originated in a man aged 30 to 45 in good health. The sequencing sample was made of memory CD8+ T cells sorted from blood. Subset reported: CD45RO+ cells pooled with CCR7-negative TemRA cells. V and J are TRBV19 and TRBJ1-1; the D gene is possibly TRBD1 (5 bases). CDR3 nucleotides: TGTGCCAGTAGTATGTTTGACAGTGAAGCTTTCTTT. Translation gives CASSMFDSEAFF.